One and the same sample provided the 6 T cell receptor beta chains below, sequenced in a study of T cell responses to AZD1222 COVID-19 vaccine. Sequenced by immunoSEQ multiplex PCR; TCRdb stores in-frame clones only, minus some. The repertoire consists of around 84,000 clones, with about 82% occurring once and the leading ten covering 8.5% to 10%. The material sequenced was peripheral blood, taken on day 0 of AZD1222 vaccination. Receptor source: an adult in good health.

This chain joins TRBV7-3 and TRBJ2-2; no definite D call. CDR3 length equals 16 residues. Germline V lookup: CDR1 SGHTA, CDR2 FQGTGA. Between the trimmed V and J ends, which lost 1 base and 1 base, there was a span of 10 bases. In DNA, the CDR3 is TGTGCCAGCAGCTTAATGGCCAGCCAGAACACCGGGGAGCTGTTTTTT. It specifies CASSLMASQNTGELFF.

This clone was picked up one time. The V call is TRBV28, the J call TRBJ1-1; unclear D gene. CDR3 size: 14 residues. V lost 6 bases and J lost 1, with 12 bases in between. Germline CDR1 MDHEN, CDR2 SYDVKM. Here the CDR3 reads CASRPFSGNTEAFF. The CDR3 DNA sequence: TGTGCCAGCAGACCCTTCAGCGGGAACACTGAAGCTTTCTTT.

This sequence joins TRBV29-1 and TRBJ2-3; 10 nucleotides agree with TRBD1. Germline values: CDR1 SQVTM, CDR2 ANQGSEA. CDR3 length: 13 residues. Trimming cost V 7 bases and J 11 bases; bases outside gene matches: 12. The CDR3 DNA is TGCAGCGCCCGACCAATCGACAGGGGGCGGCAGTATTTT. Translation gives CSARPIDRGRQYF.

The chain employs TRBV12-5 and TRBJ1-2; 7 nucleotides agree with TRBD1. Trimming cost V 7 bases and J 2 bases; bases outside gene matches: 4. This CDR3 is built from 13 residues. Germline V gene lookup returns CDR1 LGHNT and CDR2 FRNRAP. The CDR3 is CASAQQGNYGYTF. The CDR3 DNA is TGTGCTAGTGCCCAACAGGGGAACTATGGCTACACCTTC.

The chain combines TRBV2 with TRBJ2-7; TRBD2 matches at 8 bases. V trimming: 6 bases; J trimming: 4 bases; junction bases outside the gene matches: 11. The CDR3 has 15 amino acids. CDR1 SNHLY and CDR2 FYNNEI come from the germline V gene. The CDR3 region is CASSDPPGGGYEQYF. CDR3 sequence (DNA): TGTGCCAGCAGCGACCCCCCGGGCGGGGGGTACGAGCAGTACTTC.

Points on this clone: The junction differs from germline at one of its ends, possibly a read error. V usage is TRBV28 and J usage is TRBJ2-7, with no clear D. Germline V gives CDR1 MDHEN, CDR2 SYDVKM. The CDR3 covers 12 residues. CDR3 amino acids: CASSSTGPAEEF. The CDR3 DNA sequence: TGTGCCAGCAGTTCCACTGGACCGGCTGAGGAATTC. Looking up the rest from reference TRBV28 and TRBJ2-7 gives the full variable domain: DVKVTQSSRYLVKRTGEKVFLECVQDMDHENMFWYRQDPGLGLRLIYFSYDVKMKEKGDIPEGYSVSREKKERFSLILESASTNQTSMYLCASSSTGPAEEFGPGTRLTVT.